Following are 19 T cell receptor beta chains from one sample sequenced in a study of blood T cells in healthy people across ages. Together with a sample-barcoded 5' primer, a J-beta primer mix was included in a second PCR lasting roughly 6 to 12 cycles. TCRdb fed the 5' RACE reads into MiXCR, producing one record per CDR3 protein. Of fewer than 800,000 distinct CDR3 sequences listed, approximately 29% are singletons. The sequencing input was blood. All receptors derive from a woman of 80 years or more in good health.

This clonotype came up a few times. This chain uses TRBV19 with TRBJ2-3, with D tentatively TRBD2 (6 bases). CDR1 and CDR2 from the germline V gene are LNHDA and SQIVND (reference sequence). The CDR3 spans 17 residues. V was cut by 2 bases and J by 1 base, with 16 bases left in between. The CDR3 is CASSILRAGSGTDTQYF. The CDR3 DNA follows: TGTGCCAGTAGTATACTAAGGGCGGGGTCTGGCACAGATACGCAGTATTTT.

This chain links TRBV27 with TRBJ2-2; D is undetermined. V dropped 5 bases and J dropped 1 base, with 17 bases sitting between them. The germline V gene has CDR1 MNHEY and CDR2 SMNVEV (reference sequence). CDR3 length: 17 residues. The CDR3 spells CASSRNPLGKNTGELFF. DNA for the CDR3: TGTGCCAGCAGTCGGAACCCCCTAGGGAAGAACACCGGGGAGCTGTTTTTT.

This clonotype appeared a few times. The junction and the germline gene differ at one end; a read error may be behind it. The chain carries TRBV7-2 and TRBJ1-5; unclear D gene. This CDR3 region has 15 residues. Germline CDR1 reads SGHTA; CDR2 reads FQGNSA. The CDR3 is CAGSLTRHSQGPQHF. The CDR3 nucleotides are TGTGCCGGCAGCTTAACCAGACATTCTCAAGGACCCCAGCATTTT.

This clonotype occurred a few times. Being one base from a much bigger clone, this may be a read error. The chain uses TRBV4-1 and TRBJ2-7, with 8 bases that match TRBD1. This CDR3 is 15 amino acids long. Germline CDR1 MGHRA, CDR2 YSYEKL. Unmatched junction bases numbered 8, after V lost 1 base and J lost 6 bases. CDR3 in amino acids: CASSQGEGRGREQYF. The DNA of the CDR3 is TGCGCCAGCAGCCAAGGAGAGGGCAGGGGGCGCGAGCAGTACTTC.

This clonotype was recorded many times. CDR3 protein: CATSRGGMTDTQYF. As DNA, the CDR3 is TGTGCCACCAGCAGAGGGGGGATGACAGATACGCAGTATTTT. The chain joins TRBV15 to TRBJ2-3; D may correspond to TRBD1 or TRBD2 (5 bases each). The V gene lost 1 base and the J gene lost 3 bases, with 8 bases spanning the gap. Germline V gene lookup returns CDR1 LNHNV and CDR2 YYDKDF (reference sequence). The CDR3 is 14 amino acids.

V gene TRBV7-9 combines with J gene TRBJ1-1; no firm D call. In germline, CDR1 is SEHNR, CDR2 FQNEAQ (reference sequence). V was shortened by 2 bases and J by 7 bases, with 14 bases between the two germline ends. The CDR3 is 14 residues long. This CDR3 reads CASSLLALPYEAFF. The CDR3 DNA reads as TGTGCCAGCAGCTTACTGGCCTTGCCGTATGAAGCTTTCTTT.

The rearrangement links TRBV28 to TRBJ1-5, with D perhaps TRBD1 (5 bases). This CDR3 is built from 14 residues. V dropped 4 bases and J dropped 9 bases, with 16 bases sitting between them. Germline V gene lookup returns CDR1 MDHEN and CDR2 SYDVKM. For the CDR3, the DNA is TGTGCCAGCAGTTCCCGGACACCCCGGGGGCCCCAGCATTTT. Residues: CASSSRTPRGPQHF.

The rearrangement joins TRBV20-1 to TRBJ2-3; no clear D. Germline-derived CDR1 and CDR2 are DFQATT and SNEGSKA (reference sequence). The V and J ends lost 5 bases and 7 bases respectively, with 7 bases between them. The CDR3 extends over 10 amino acids. CDR3 DNA: TGCAGTGCTTCAACAAATACGCAGTATTTT. It specifies CSASTNTQYF.

This clonotype appeared many times. The rearrangement joins TRBV5-1 to TRBJ2-1; D might be TRBD2 (6 bases). V shed 4 bases and J shed 4 bases, with 24 bases lying between them. This CDR3 is 18 amino acids long. From germline, CDR1 is SGHRS and CDR2 YFSETQ. The CDR3 sequence: CASSLGGDFGSIYNEQFF. The CDR3 region has the DNA TGCGCCAGCAGCCTGGGCGGGGACTTTGGCTCAATATACAATGAGCAGTTCTTC.

This clonotype was detected once. The V and J genes are TRBV7-2 and TRBJ2-5, with D perhaps matching TRBD1 or TRBD2 (6 bases each). This CDR3 spans 13 amino acids. From germline, CDR1 is SGHTA and CDR2 FQGNSA. The V gene lost 5 bases and the J gene lost 11 bases, with 18 bases spanning the gap. The CDR3 region has the DNA TGTGCCAGCAGCCTAGAGAGTAGGGGGGAGCAGTACTTC. Translation gives CASSLESRGEQYF.

V and J are TRBV20-1 and TRBJ2-4; TRBD2 agrees at 10 bases. The last part of the DNA fits TRBJ2-7 better; the J call may be wrong. The CDR3 runs to 13 residues. Looked up from germline, CDR1 is DFQATT and CDR2 is SNEGSKA (reference sequence). The CDR3 nucleotides are TGCAGTGCTTTAGCGGGAGGTATACACGAGCAGTACTTC. Translation gives CSALAGGIHEQYF.

This clonotype was detected only a few times. The J gene is TRBJ2-3, the V gene TRBV7-9; no clear D. The CDR3 loop spans 15 amino acids. Deletions cut 2 bases from V and 1 base from J, with 10 bases between. Germline CDR1 is SEHNR and CDR2 is FQNEAQ (reference sequence). The CDR3 is CASSLSRTRTDTQYF. Here the CDR3 DNA reads TGTGCCAGCAGCTTATCAAGGACCCGCACAGATACGCAGTATTTT.

Worth noting for this clonotype: With a much larger clone just one base away, this may be a read error. This chain links TRBV12-3 or TRBV12-4 with TRBJ2-1; no firm D call. The J call is doubtful: the DNA matches TRBJ2-7 better. This CDR3 comprises 12 residues. CDR3 sequence: CVSSFTVYEQYF. The CDR3 DNA reads as TGTGTCAGCAGTTTCACAGTCTACGAGCAGTACTTC.

With respect to this clonotype: One end of the junction does not line up with germline, which may come from a read error. This chain connects TRBV20-1 to TRBJ1-4; D is unclear. Germline values: CDR1 DFQATT, CDR2 SNEGSKA (reference sequence). The CDR3 has 12 amino acids. CDR3 region: CSALATNEKPFF. The CDR3 DNA reads as TGCAGTGCACTCGCAACTAATGAAAAACCGTTTTTT.

This clonotype was picked up many times. CDR3 region: CAWTQGAHEQYF. CDR3 sequence (DNA): TGTGCCTGGACTCAGGGGGCCCACGAGCAGTACTTC. V is TRBV30 and J is TRBJ2-7, with TRBD1 matching 8 bases. Germline V gene data show CDR1 as GTSNPN and CDR2 as SVGIG (reference sequence). Trimming at V came to 4 bases and at J to 5 bases, leaving 4 bases not matched to a gene. The CDR3 extends over 12 amino acids. The full variable domain, its missing parts supplied by reference TRBV30 and TRBJ2-7, is SQTIHQWPATLVQPVGSPLSLECTVEGTSNPNLYWYRQAAGRGLQLLFYSVGIGQISSEVPQNLSASRPQDRQFILSSKKLLLSDSGFYLCAWTQGAHEQYFGPGTRLTVT.

This clonotype was recorded at least ten times. The gene calls are TRBV4-3 and TRBJ1-2; D ambiguous. The V end was cut by 0 bases, the J end by 1 base, with 6 bases between. The CDR3 sequence is 14 residues long. CDR1 is LGHNA, CDR2 YSLEER, per germline. DNA for the CDR3: TGCGCCAGCAGCCAAGAAAGGCTTAACTATGGCTACACCTTC. It specifies CASSQERLNYGYTF.

The rearrangement uses TRBV12-3 or TRBV12-4 and TRBJ1-1, with 7 bases that match TRBD1. The CDR3 is 14 amino acids. J lost 1 base, V lost 6 bases, and 5 bases had no gene match. CDR3 sequence (DNA): TGTGCCAGCAGGGGGGGGGACAGGAACACTGAAGCTTTCTTT. Protein: CASRGGDRNTEAFF.

In this sample, this clonotype turned up many times. V is TRBV6-5 and J is TRBJ2-7; tentatively, D is TRBD1 or TRBD2 (6 bases each). CDR1 is MNHEY, CDR2 SVGAGI, per germline. The CDR3 contains 15 residues. Trimming took off 2 bases at V and 6 bases at J, with 17 bases between the two ends. CDR3 in DNA: TGTGCCAGCAGTTACCTTGCGGGATCACAGGGCGAGCAGTACTTC. Protein product: CASSYLAGSQGEQYF.

This clonotype was recorded at least ten times. V gene TRBV7-2 combines with J gene TRBJ1-6; 7 bases line up with TRBD1. Germline assignment: CDR1 SGHTA and CDR2 FQGNSA. CDR3 length: 14 residues. The ends lost 5 bases at V and 6 bases at J; junction bases unmatched: 4. CDR3 DNA: TGTGCCAGCAGCCATACAGGGGCTAATTCACCCCTCCACTTT. Translation gives CASSHTGANSPLHF.